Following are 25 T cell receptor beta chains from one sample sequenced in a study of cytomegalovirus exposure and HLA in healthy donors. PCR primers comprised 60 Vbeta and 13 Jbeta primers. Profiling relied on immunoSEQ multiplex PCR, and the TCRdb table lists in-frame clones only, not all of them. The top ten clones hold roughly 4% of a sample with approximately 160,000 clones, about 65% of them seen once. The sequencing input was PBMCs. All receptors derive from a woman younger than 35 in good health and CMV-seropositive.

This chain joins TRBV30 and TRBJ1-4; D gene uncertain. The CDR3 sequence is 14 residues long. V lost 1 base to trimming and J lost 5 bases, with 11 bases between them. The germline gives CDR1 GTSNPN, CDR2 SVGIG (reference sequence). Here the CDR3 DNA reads TGTGCCTGGAGTGGCGGGTTTGGGAATGAAAAACTGTTTTTT. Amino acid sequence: CAWSGGFGNEKLFF.

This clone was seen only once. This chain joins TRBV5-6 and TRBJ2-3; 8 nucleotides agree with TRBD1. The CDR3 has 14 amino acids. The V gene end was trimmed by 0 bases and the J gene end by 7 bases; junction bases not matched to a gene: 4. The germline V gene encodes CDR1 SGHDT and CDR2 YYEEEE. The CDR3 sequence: CASSLGQGRNTQYF. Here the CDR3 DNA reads TGTGCCAGCAGCTTGGGACAGGGGAGGAATACGCAGTATTTT.

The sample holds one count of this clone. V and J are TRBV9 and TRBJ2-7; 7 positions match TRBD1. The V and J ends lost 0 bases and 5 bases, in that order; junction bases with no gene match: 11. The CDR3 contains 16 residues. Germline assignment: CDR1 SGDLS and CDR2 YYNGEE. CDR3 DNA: TGTGCCAGCAGCGTAGAGGGGGCCGGAGAGGGCGACGAGCAGTACTTC. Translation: CASSVEGAGEGDEQYF. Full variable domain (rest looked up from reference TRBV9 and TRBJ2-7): DSGVTQTPKHLITATGQRVTLRCSPRSGDLSVYWYQQSLDQGLQFLIQYYNGEERAKGNILERFSAQQFPDLHSELNLSSLELGDSALYFCASSVEGAGEGDEQYFGPGTRLTVT.

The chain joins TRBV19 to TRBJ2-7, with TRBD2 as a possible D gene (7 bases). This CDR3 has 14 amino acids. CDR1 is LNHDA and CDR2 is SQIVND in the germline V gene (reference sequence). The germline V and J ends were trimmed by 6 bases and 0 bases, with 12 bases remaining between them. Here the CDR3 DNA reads TGTGCCAGTAGCGTCGCGGGGGCCTCCTACGAGCAGTACTTC. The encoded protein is CASSVAGASYEQYF. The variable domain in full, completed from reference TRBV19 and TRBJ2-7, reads DGGITQSPKYLFRKEGQNVTLSCEQNLNHDAMYWYRQDPGQGLRLIYYSQIVNDFQKGDIAEGYSVSREKKESFPLTVTSAQKNPTAFYLCASSVAGASYEQYFGPGTRLTVT.

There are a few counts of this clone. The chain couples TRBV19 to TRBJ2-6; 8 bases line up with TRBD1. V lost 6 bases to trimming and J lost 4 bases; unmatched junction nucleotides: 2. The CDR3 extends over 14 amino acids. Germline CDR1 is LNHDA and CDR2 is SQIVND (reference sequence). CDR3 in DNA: TGTGCCAGTAGCCAGGGGGCCGGGGCCAACGTCCTGACTTTC. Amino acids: CASSQGAGANVLTF.

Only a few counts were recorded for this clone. CDR3 sequence reads: CASGSSGSSETQYF. CDR3 sequence (DNA): TGTGCCAGCGGTTCTAGCGGGAGTTCGGAGACCCAGTACTTC. This sequence joins TRBV6-5 and TRBJ2-5; 10 bases are a match to TRBD2. Germline-derived CDR1 and CDR2 are MNHEY and SVGAGI. The CDR3 extends over 14 amino acids. V was clipped by 8 bases and J by 5 bases; unmatched bases: 8.

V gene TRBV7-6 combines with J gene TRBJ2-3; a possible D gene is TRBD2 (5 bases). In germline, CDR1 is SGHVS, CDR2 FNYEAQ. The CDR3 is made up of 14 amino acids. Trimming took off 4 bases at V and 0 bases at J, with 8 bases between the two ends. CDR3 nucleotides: TGTGCCAGCAGCTCTCGGGAAAGCACAGATACGCAGTATTTT. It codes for CASSSRESTDTQYF.

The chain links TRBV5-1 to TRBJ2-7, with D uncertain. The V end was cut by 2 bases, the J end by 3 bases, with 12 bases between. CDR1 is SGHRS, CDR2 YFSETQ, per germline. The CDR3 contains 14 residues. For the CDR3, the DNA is TGCGCCAGCAGCTTCGGAGACGGCATCTACGAGCAGTACTTC. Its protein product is CASSFGDGIYEQYF.

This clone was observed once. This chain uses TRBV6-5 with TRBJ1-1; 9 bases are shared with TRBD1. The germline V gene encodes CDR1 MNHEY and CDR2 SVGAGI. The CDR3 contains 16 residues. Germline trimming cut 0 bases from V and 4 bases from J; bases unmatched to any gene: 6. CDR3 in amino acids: CASSYSRDRALTEAFF. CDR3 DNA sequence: TGTGCCAGCAGTTACTCGAGGGACAGGGCTCTCACTGAAGCTTTCTTT.

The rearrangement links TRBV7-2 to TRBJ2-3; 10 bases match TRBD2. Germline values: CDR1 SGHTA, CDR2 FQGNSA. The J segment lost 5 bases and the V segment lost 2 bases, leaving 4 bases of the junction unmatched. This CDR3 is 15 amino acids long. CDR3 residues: CASSLLAGVRDTQYF. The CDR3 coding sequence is TGTGCCAGCAGCTTACTAGCGGGAGTTAGAGATACGCAGTATTTT.

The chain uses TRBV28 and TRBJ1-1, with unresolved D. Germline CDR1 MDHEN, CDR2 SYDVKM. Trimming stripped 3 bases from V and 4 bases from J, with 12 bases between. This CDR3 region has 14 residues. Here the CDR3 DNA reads TGTGCCAGCAGTTTCAGGAACGCCGGCACTGAAGCTTTCTTT. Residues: CASSFRNAGTEAFF.

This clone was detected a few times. Here the CDR3 reads CASSPRTVINEQFF. As DNA, the CDR3 is TGTGCCAGCAGTCCACGGACTGTCATCAATGAGCAGTTCTTC. V gene TRBV27 combines with J gene TRBJ2-1; D is perhaps TRBD2 (5 bases). The CDR3 length is 14 residues. The V end lost 5 bases, the J end lost 6 bases, and 14 bases lay between the germline ends. CDR1 and CDR2 (germline): MNHEY, SMNVEV (reference sequence).

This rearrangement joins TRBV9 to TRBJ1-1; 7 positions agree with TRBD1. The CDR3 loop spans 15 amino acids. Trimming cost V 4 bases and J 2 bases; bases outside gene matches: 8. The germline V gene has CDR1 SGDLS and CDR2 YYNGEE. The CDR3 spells CASSPRGTANTEAFF. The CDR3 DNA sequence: TGTGCCAGCAGCCCCCGAGGGACAGCCAACACTGAAGCTTTCTTT.

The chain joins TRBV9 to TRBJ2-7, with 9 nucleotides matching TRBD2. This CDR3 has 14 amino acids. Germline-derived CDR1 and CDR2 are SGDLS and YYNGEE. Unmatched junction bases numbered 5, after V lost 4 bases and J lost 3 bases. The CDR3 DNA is TGTGCCAGCAGCCCGCGACTAGCGGACTACGAGCAGTACTTC. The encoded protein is CASSPRLADYEQYF.

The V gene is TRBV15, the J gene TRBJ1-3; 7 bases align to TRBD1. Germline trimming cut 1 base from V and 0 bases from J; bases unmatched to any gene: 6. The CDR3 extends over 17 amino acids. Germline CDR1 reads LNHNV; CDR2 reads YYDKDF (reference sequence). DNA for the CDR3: TGTGCCACCAGCAGAGCGATGGGGACAGACTCTGGAAACACCATATATTTT. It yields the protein CATSRAMGTDSGNTIYF.

The CDR3 DNA sequence: TGTGCCAGCAGCCAAACAGGGTGGAGCAATCAGCCCCAGCATTTT. It codes for CASSQTGWSNQPQHF. J is TRBJ1-5 and V is TRBV5-8, with D perhaps TRBD1 (6 bases). Germline CDR1 and CDR2: SGHTS and YDEGEE. Trimming took 4 bases from V and 1 from J, leaving 12 bases between them. This CDR3 is built from 15 residues.

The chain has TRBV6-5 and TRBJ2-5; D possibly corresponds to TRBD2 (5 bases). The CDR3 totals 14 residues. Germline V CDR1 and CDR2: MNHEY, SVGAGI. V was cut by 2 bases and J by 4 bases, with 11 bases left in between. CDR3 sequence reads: CASSYGLPGETQYF. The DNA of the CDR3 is TGTGCCAGCAGTTACGGACTTCCAGGAGAGACCCAGTACTTC.

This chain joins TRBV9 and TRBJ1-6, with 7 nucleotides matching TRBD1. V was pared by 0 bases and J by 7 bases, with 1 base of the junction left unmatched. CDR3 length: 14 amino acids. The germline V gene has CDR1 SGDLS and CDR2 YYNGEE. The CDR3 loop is CASSVAGQNSPLHF. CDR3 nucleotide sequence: TGTGCCAGCAGCGTAGCGGGACAGAATTCACCCCTCCACTTT. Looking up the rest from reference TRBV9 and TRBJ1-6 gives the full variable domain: DSGVTQTPKHLITATGQRVTLRCSPRSGDLSVYWYQQSLDQGLQFLIQYYNGEERAKGNILERFSAQQFPDLHSELNLSSLELGDSALYFCASSVAGQNSPLHFGNGTRLTVT.

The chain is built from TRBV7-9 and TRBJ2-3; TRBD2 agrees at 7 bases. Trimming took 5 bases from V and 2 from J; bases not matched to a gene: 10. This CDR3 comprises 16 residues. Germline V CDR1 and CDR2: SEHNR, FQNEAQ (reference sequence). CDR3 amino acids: CASSGDGGWITDTQYF. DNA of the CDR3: TGTGCCAGCAGCGGGGACGGGGGGTGGATCACAGATACGCAGTATTTT.

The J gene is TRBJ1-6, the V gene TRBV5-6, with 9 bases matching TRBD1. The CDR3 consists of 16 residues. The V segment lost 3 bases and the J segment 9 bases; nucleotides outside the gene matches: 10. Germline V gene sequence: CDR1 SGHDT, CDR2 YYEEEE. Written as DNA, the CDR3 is TGTGCCAGCAGCTCCCTAACCGGGACAGGGCTTTCACCCCTCCACTTT. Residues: CASSSLTGTGLSPLHF.

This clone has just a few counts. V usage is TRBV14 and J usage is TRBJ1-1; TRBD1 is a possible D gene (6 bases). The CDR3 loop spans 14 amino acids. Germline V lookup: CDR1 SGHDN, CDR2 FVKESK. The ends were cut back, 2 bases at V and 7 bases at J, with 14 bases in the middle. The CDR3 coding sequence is TGTGCCAGCAGCCAAACACAGGGTTTGGTTGAAGCTTTCTTT. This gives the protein CASSQTQGLVEAFF.

CDR3 loop: CASSGGGPYNEQFF. CDR3 DNA: TGTGCCAGCAGTGGGGGGGGACCCTACAATGAGCAGTTCTTC. This chain links TRBV5-8 with TRBJ2-1; 7 nucleotides match TRBD2. V lost 5 bases and J lost 2; bases outside the gene matches: 4. In germline, CDR1 is SGHTS, CDR2 YDEGEE. The CDR3 runs to 14 residues. The variable domain in full, with the rest retrieved from reference TRBV5-8 and TRBJ2-1, is EAGVTQSPTHLIKTRGQQATLRCSPISGHTSVYWYQQALGLGLQFLLWYDEGEERNRGNFPPRFSGRQFPNYSSELNVNALELEDSALYLCASSGGGPYNEQFFGPGTRLTVL.

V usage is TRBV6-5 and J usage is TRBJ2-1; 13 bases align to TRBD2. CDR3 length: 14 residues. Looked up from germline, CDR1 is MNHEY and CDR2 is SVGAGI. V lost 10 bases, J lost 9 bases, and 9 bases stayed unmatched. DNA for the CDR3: TGTGCCACCAGAAGGACTAGCGGGAGCGGTGAGCAGTTCTTC. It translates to CATRRTSGSGEQFF.

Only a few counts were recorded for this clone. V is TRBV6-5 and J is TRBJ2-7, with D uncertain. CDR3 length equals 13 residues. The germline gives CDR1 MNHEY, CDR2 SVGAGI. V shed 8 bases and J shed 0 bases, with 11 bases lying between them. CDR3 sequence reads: CASRTVSSYEQYF. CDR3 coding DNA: TGTGCCAGCCGAACAGTTAGCTCCTACGAGCAGTACTTC.

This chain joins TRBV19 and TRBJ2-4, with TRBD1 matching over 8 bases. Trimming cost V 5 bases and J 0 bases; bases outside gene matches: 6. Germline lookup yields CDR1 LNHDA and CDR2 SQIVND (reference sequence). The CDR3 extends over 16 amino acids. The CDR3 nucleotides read TGTGCCAGTAGTGCCGGGACAGGAGTAGCCAAAAACATTCAGTACTTC. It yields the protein CASSAGTGVAKNIQYF.